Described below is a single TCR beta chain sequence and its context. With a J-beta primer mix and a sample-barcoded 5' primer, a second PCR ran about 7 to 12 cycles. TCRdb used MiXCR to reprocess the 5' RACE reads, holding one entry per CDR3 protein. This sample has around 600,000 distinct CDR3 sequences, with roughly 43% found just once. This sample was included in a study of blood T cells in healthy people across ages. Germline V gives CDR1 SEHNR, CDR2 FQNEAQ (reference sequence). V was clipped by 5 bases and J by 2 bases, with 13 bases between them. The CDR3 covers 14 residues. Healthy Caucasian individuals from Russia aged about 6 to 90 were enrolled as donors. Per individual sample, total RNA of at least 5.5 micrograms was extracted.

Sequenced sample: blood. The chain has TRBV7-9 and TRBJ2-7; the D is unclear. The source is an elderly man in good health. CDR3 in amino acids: CASSLHDGAYEQYF. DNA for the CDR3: TGTGCCAGCAGCCTTCATGACGGAGCCTACGAGCAGTACTTC.